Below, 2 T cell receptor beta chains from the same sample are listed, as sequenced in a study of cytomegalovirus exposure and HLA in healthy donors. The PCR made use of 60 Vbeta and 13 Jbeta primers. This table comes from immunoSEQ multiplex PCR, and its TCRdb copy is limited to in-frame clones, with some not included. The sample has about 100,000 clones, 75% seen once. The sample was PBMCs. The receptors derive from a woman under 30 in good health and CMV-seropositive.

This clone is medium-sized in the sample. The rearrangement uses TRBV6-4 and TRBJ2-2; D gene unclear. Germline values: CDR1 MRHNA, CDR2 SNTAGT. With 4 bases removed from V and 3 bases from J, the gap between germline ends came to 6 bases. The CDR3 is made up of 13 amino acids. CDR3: CASSAGDTGELFF. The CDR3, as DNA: TGTGCCAGCAGTGCCGGAGACACCGGGGAGCTGTTTTTT.

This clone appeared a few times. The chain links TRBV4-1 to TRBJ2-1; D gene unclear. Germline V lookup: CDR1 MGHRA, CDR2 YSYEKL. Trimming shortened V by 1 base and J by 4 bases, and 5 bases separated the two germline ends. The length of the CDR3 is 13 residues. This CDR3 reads CASSQAVYNEQFF. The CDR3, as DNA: TGCGCCAGCAGCCAAGCGGTGTACAATGAGCAGTTCTTC.